This T cell receptor (beta chain) was sequenced during a study of blood T cell repertoires in COVID-19. Study in general: The United States, Italy and Spain provided the acute and convalescent COVID-19 samples.

Per the authors' pipeline: Cell counts per sample came from amplifying reference gene primers. Here immunoSEQ multiplex PCR was the method, and the copy in TCRdb shows in-frame clones only, minus some. The V and J calls and clone size come from that table; D and trimming were worked out from the DNA. The sample includes 95,000 to 110,000 clones, approximately 80% seen only once; the top ten take 4.3%. Per germline, CDR1 SGHRS and CDR2 YFSETQ. The length of the CDR3 is 14 residues. The V and J ends lost 2 bases and 2 bases respectively, with 10 bases between them. The rearrangement joins TRBV5-1 to TRBJ1-1; D not certain. Sequenced material: peripheral blood. This sequence originates from a man between 65 and 85 years old with acute or convalescent COVID-19. CDR3 amino acids: CASSFPRENTEAFF. In nucleotides, the CDR3 is TGCGCCAGCAGCTTCCCCCGGGAAAACACTGAAGCTTTCTTT.